This T cell receptor (beta chain) originates from a study of early T cells in non-severe SARS-CoV-2 infection. TCRdb recomputed calls from the 5' RACE reads with MiXCR, one row per CDR3 protein. This sample has some 45,000 distinct CDR3 sequences, with around 10% found just once. Overall study results and limits: Anti-spike CD8 responses were favored in VDJdb matching, and private and CD4 specificities were missed.

CDR3 size: 18 residues. J lost 0 bases, V lost 4 bases, and 13 bases had no gene match. Germline CDR1 reads SGHRS; CDR2 reads YFSETQ. A few counts support this clonotype. The antigen is undetermined. The genes are TRBV5-1 and TRBJ2-1; 7 bases fit TRBD1. Specimen: whole blood, collected at baseline. This sequence was found in an adult who was a healthcare worker with PCR-confirmed SARS-CoV-2 infection or an uninfected control (not recorded which). This chain's CDR3 is CASSHSPSGTVSYNEQFF. Here the CDR3 DNA reads TGCGCCAGCAGCCATTCTCCGTCCGGGACAGTCTCCTACAATGAGCAGTTCTTC.